This entry concerns a single T cell receptor (beta chain). Its antigen remains unidentified. Per-base quality was not reported, and no clone a single base away is much larger than it. These data come from a study of blood T cell repertoires in COVID-19 (dated by TCRdb to about 2020). Describing the broader study: Samples covering the acute and convalescent phases of COVID-19 were provided by collaborators in the United States, Italy and Spain. A de-identified subject ID, COVID-19 status, age in years and sex were almost always included in the sample metadata. The dataset comprised deeply sampled blood TCRbeta repertoires from subjects exposed to, actively infected with, or recovered from COVID-19. The material from the prospective study consisted of cDNA or gDNA derived from T cells, B-cell-depleted T cells, or PBMCs. Where available, HLA class I and class II types were obtained from metadata supplied by the sample provider rather than from assay-based typing. The samples were drawn from two sources: the first 160 participants of the ongoing ImmuneRACE study, and 950 to 1,500 subjects contributed by 6 global collaborators. The repertoires were released in a freely available public database intended as a resource for research on the immune response to SARS-CoV-2.

TCRbeta CDR3 regions were amplified from genomic DNA using the immunoSEQ Assay, a bias-controlled multiplex PCR. From the authors' description of their analysis: Within the assay, amplification of reference gene primers was used to estimate how many nucleated cells each sample contained. To quantify the absolute abundance of each unique TCRbeta CDR3 rearrangement, sequence reads were collapsed and filtered. For each sample, productive Simpson clonality was calculated by taking the square root of Simpson's diversity index across productive rearrangements. The immuneACCESS repertoire file appears here via TCRdb, limited to in-frame rearrangements. These files lack a portion of the clones; in checked studies, under half of the deficit traces to unresolved V genes, and the cause of the others is not known. From that table come the V and J calls and clone size; the DNA was used to work out D and trimming. Within this sample are roughly 140,000 clones, with about 77% of them counted one time only. The ten largest clones represent roughly 4.3% of the sample.

What the study reported, not specific to this receptor: The quantity of clinical and demographic metadata differed by source and by participant and was supplied without curation.

Collaborating institutions collected whole blood in K2EDTA tubes following their own protocols. For TCRbeta analysis, collaborator samples were shipped as frozen whole blood, as isolated PBMCs, or as DNA extracted from either sample type. The CDR3 holds 14 amino acids from the cysteine to the phenylalanine. Only the CDR3 region is kept as DNA, spanning 42 bases read in frame from base 1. Reading the germline V gene gives CDR1 MGHRA and CDR2 YSYEKL. V is reduced by 2 bases and J by 4 bases, leaving a spacing of 11 bases between them. The TCR comes from a man between 60 and 75 years old with acute or convalescent COVID-19. Specimen: peripheral blood. The V and J genes are TRBV4-1 and TRBJ2-5; TRBD2 is perhaps the D gene, given 5 matching bases. The nucleotide sequence reads TGCGCCAGCAGCCAACGCTGGGGAGCAGAGACCCAGTACTTC. Translated, this is CASSQRWGAETQYF.